Shown below are 27 T cell receptor beta chains from a single sample sequenced in a study of graft-versus-host responses after intestinal transplantation. Profiled with immunoSEQ multiplex PCR; TCRdb holds only in-frame clones, not every one. The sample has about 98,000 clones; 86% are singletons. This specimen consisted of PBMCs, obtained 255 days after intestinal transplant. The receptor source for this set is a human patient who received an intestinal transplant, so some T cells may come from the graft donor.

The chain combines TRBV10-2 with TRBJ1-2; D is unresolved. The CDR3 contains 14 residues. The germline V gene has CDR1 WSHSY and CDR2 SAAADI. Trimming shortened V by 3 bases and J by 2 bases, and 10 bases separated the two germline ends. The CDR3 region has the DNA TGCGCCAGCAGTGAATACACGGGGAACTATGGCTACACCTTC. Translated, it gives CASSEYTGNYGYTF.

The CDR3 spells CASSLQGTGDTEAFF. DNA for the CDR3: TGTGCCAGCAGTTTACAAGGGACAGGGGACACTGAAGCTTTCTTT. The chain employs TRBV28 and TRBJ1-1, with TRBD1 identical over 10 bases. V trimming: 2 bases; J trimming: 3 bases; junction bases outside the gene matches: 3. There are 15 residues in the CDR3. The germline V gene has CDR1 MDHEN and CDR2 SYDVKM.

This sequence joins TRBV9 and TRBJ2-7, with 7 bases lining up with TRBD2. Unmatched junction bases numbered 13, after V lost 0 bases and J lost 7 bases. CDR1 is SGDLS and CDR2 is YYNGEE in the germline V gene. The CDR3 is made up of 16 amino acids. The CDR3 loop reads CASSVGGLAGAEEQYF. The CDR3 DNA sequence: TGTGCCAGCAGCGTAGGGGGACTCGCGGGAGCTGAAGAGCAGTACTTC. Full variable domain (remainder filled in from reference TRBV9 and TRBJ2-7): DSGVTQTPKHLITATGQRVTLRCSPRSGDLSVYWYQQSLDQGLQFLIQYYNGEERAKGNILERFSAQQFPDLHSELNLSSLELGDSALYFCASSVGGLAGAEEQYFGPGTRLTVT.

The chain is built from TRBV30 and TRBJ1-2; a weak D match, TRBD1 (6 bases). V lost 3 bases to trimming and J lost 6 bases, with 14 bases between them. Germline V CDR1 and CDR2: GTSNPN, SVGIG (reference sequence). The CDR3 runs to 13 residues. CDR3 sequence reads: CAWSEGGLDGYTF. CDR3 sequence (DNA): TGTGCCTGGAGCGAAGGGGGGTTAGATGGCTACACCTTC.

This clone occurred once. The CDR3 coding sequence is TGTGCCACCAGCAGGGCAGGGACCCAAGAGACCCAGTACTTC. Amino acids: CATSRAGTQETQYF. The gene calls are TRBV15 and TRBJ2-5; D is perhaps TRBD1 or TRBD2 (5 bases each). The CDR3 is 14 residues long. Germline V gene sequence: CDR1 LNHNV, CDR2 YYDKDF (reference sequence). V lost 3 bases and J 1 base, leaving 9 bases between the germline ends. The variable domain in full, completed from reference TRBV15 and TRBJ2-5, reads DAMVIQNPRYQVTQFGKPVTLSCSQTLNHNVMYWYQQKSSQAPKLLFHYYDKDFNNEADTPDNFQSRRPNTSFCFLDIRSPGLGDTAMYLCATSRAGTQETQYFGPGTRLLVL.

The V and J genes are TRBV30 and TRBJ2-1, with 7 bases lining up with TRBD2. Germline V CDR1 and CDR2: GTSNPN, SVGIG (reference sequence). CDR3 length: 16 amino acids. Trimming removed 0 bases from V and 8 bases from J; junction bases left unmatched: 13. CDR3 bases: TGTGCCTGGAGTGTGGGTGGCGGGGGTCCTTGGGATGAGCAGTTCTTC. It encodes CAWSVGGGGPWDEQFF.

This chain connects TRBV28 to TRBJ2-6; D might be TRBD1 or TRBD2, each matching 5 bases. V was clipped by 2 bases and J by 1 base, with 9 bases between them. Germline V CDR1 and CDR2: MDHEN, SYDVKM. CDR3 length: 16 amino acids. Written as DNA, the CDR3 is TGTGCCAGCAGTTTAGGGGACCAGTCTGGGGCCAACGTCCTGACTTTC. Translation: CASSLGDQSGANVLTF.

This chain links TRBV7-6 with TRBJ2-1; perhaps TRBD2 as D (6 bases). Deletions cut 2 bases from V and 3 bases from J, with 11 bases between. Germline loops: CDR1 SGHVS, CDR2 FNYEAQ. CDR3 length: 15 residues. The CDR3 is CASSLRGGNYNEQFF. The CDR3 bases are TGTGCCAGCAGCTTACGAGGAGGGAACTACAATGAGCAGTTCTTC.

The chain joins TRBV9 to TRBJ2-3; TRBD2 agrees at 9 bases. The CDR3 spans 15 residues. Germline-derived CDR1 and CDR2 are SGDLS and YYNGEE. Trimming cost V 3 bases and J 5 bases; bases outside gene matches: 7. As DNA, the CDR3 is TGTGCCAGCAGCGCAGTAGCGGGGGCGGAAGATACGCAGTATTTT. Protein product: CASSAVAGAEDTQYF. Drawing the rest from reference TRBV9 and TRBJ2-3, the complete variable domain is DSGVTQTPKHLITATGQRVTLRCSPRSGDLSVYWYQQSLDQGLQFLIQYYNGEERAKGNILERFSAQQFPDLHSELNLSSLELGDSALYFCASSAVAGAEDTQYFGPGTRLTVL.

The chain links TRBV28 to TRBJ1-2; the D gene is possibly TRBD1 (5 bases). Germline V gene lookup returns CDR1 MDHEN and CDR2 SYDVKM. This CDR3 comprises 15 residues. Trimming pared 2 bases from V and 5 bases from J, leaving 15 bases between. CDR3 nucleotide sequence: TGTGCCAGCAGTTTACGGGACCGAGCTGGGTATGGCTACACCTTC. Its translation is CASSLRDRAGYGYTF.

The chain links TRBV4-1 to TRBJ2-7, with a weak D call TRBD1 (6 bases). CDR1 MGHRA and CDR2 YSYEKL come from the germline V gene. The V end lost 1 base, the J end lost 2 bases, and 9 bases lay between the germline ends. The CDR3 is 14 residues long. The CDR3 spells CASSQVQGAYEQYF. The CDR3 DNA reads TGCGCCAGCAGCCAAGTACAGGGTGCCTACGAGCAGTACTTC.

The genes are TRBV7-6 and TRBJ2-1; 7 bases are shared with TRBD2. The CDR3 is 16 amino acids. Germline CDR1 is SGHVS and CDR2 is FNYEAQ. Trimming cost V 2 bases and J 5 bases; bases outside gene matches: 9. This chain's CDR3 is CASSLSHSGYDNEQFF. In nucleotides, the CDR3 is TGTGCCAGCAGCTTATCTCATAGCGGGTACGACAATGAGCAGTTCTTC.

The J gene is TRBJ2-5, the V gene TRBV7-2, with TRBD2 matching 11 bases. Germline assignment: CDR1 SGHTA and CDR2 FQGNSA. Unmatched junction bases numbered 7, after V lost 5 bases and J lost 5 bases. The CDR3 runs to 15 residues. CDR3 loop: CASSVSGGAGETQYF. The CDR3 nucleotides are TGTGCCAGCAGCGTTAGCGGGGGGGCCGGGGAGACCCAGTACTTC.

The chain joins TRBV27 to TRBJ2-2; tentatively, D is TRBD2 (6 bases). The germline V gene encodes CDR1 MNHEY and CDR2 SMNVEV (reference sequence). Trimming removed 5 bases from V and 5 bases from J, with 12 bases in between. The CDR3 is 14 amino acids. The CDR3 coding sequence is TGTGCCAGCAGTCCCATTGCGGGAACCGGGGAGCTGTTTTTT. Translation: CASSPIAGTGELFF.

The chain joins TRBV5-1 to TRBJ2-7; 8 bases map to TRBD2. The J segment lost 0 bases and the V segment lost 1 base, leaving 3 bases of the junction unmatched. The CDR3 loop spans 15 amino acids. The germline CDR1 and CDR2 sequences are SGHRS and YFSETQ. In nucleotides, the CDR3 is TGCGCCAGCAGCTTGAAGCGGGGGAGCTCCTACGAGCAGTACTTC. Translation: CASSLKRGSSYEQYF.

The rearrangement uses TRBV5-4 and TRBJ2-7; D perhaps matches TRBD1 (5 bases). Trimming removed 0 bases from V and 0 bases from J, with 19 bases in between. This CDR3 has 18 residues. Germline V lookup: CDR1 SGHNT, CDR2 YYREEE (reference sequence). Here the CDR3 DNA reads TGTGCCAGCAGCTTGGGTTCCCTCGGGCACAGGCCCTCCTACGAGCAGTACTTC. As protein: CASSLGSLGHRPSYEQYF.

The chain links TRBV21-1 to TRBJ2-7. TRBV21-1 is a recognized pseudogene. The CDR3 spans 17 residues. The CDR3 bases are TGTGCCAGCAGCAAAGGAGGACAGACTCGGGGGTGCTACGAGCAGTACGTC. Translating gives CASSKGGQTRGCYEQYV.

The chain couples TRBV15 to TRBJ1-1, with TRBD1 identical over 7 bases. The CDR3 is 16 residues long. Trimming at V came to 3 bases and at J to 5 bases, leaving 12 bases not matched to a gene. Germline CDR1 reads LNHNV; CDR2 reads YYDKDF (reference sequence). The CDR3 DNA follows: TGTGCCACCAGCAGGGACCGGGACAGCAGGTTTACTGAAGCTTTCTTT. It encodes CATSRDRDSRFTEAFF.

The chain links TRBV28 to TRBJ1-2; 12 bases agree with TRBD1. This CDR3 has 22 amino acids. Per the germline V gene, CDR1 is MDHEN and CDR2 is SYDVKM. With 1 base clipped from V and 4 bases from J, the junction kept 22 bases outside the gene matches. The CDR3 nucleotides are TGTGCCAGCAGTTTATCTTTGGGGTCAACCGGGGACAGGGGGCTGGGGAGCTATGGCTACACCTTC. Its protein is CASSLSLGSTGDRGLGSYGYTF.

The chain is built from TRBV6-5 and TRBJ1-1; D uncertain. Trimming left V 2 bases short and J 1 base short, with 8 bases between. The CDR3 extends over 14 amino acids. Looked up from germline, CDR1 is MNHEY and CDR2 is SVGAGI. The CDR3 nucleotides read TGTGCCAGCAGTTACCGAGGGCAGAACACTGAAGCTTTCTTT. Protein sequence: CASSYRGQNTEAFF.

This chain joins TRBV5-4 and TRBJ1-2; D call uncertain. V lost 1 base and J lost 1, with 8 bases in between. Germline assignment: CDR1 SGHNT and CDR2 YYREEE (reference sequence). This CDR3 comprises 14 residues. The CDR3 sequence is CASSLSSLNYGYTF. CDR3 nucleotides: TGTGCCAGCAGCTTGTCCAGTCTTAACTATGGCTACACCTTC.

The rearrangement uses TRBV30 and TRBJ1-1; no clear D gene. Germline CDR1 GTSNPN, CDR2 SVGIG (reference sequence). Deletions cut 8 bases from V and 3 bases from J, with 16 bases between. There are 13 residues in the CDR3. The CDR3 sequence: CAGRVGLDTEAFF. For the CDR3, the DNA is TGTGCCGGAAGGGTAGGGCTCGACACTGAAGCTTTCTTT.

This sequence joins TRBV5-6 and TRBJ2-5; D is unclear. From germline, CDR1 is SGHDT and CDR2 YYEEEE. Trimming pared 2 bases from V and 5 bases from J, leaving 16 bases between. The CDR3 contains 15 residues. In DNA form, the CDR3 reads TGTGCCAGCAGCTTATCTGCTCTAAACGAGGAGACCCAGTACTTC. This gives the protein CASSLSALNEETQYF.

This clone was detected a few times. The chain links TRBV5-6 to TRBJ2-7; either TRBD1 or TRBD2 may fit D (5 bases each). CDR1 SGHDT and CDR2 YYEEEE come from the germline V gene. The CDR3 is made up of 15 amino acids. Trimming pared 3 bases from V and 7 bases from J, leaving 20 bases between. This CDR3 is CASSSPDRGRAEQYF. DNA for the CDR3: TGTGCCAGCAGCTCCCCCGACAGAGGGCGGGCGGAGCAGTACTTC.

J is TRBJ1-2 and V is TRBV7-8; the D is unclear. CDR3 size: 14 residues. Trimming left V 5 bases short and J 7 bases short, with 17 bases between. Germline V gene data show CDR1 as SGHVS and CDR2 as FQNEAQ. DNA for the CDR3: TGTGCCAGCAGCCCCCTCGACACGGGAGCTGGCTACACCTTC. This encodes CASSPLDTGAGYTF.

J is TRBJ1-1 and V is TRBV5-6; perhaps TRBD1 as D (6 bases). Trimming left V 4 bases short and J 1 base short, with 14 bases between. Germline lookup yields CDR1 SGHDT and CDR2 YYEEEE. The CDR3 contains 15 residues. CDR3: CASSGAWGANTEAFF. The CDR3 DNA is TGTGCCAGCAGCGGGGCGTGGGGGGCGAACACTGAAGCTTTCTTT.

CDR3 nucleotide sequence: TGTGCCAGTAGTATATCGTCAGCTAACTATGGCTACACCTTC. Protein product: CASSISSANYGYTF. This sequence joins TRBV19 and TRBJ1-2; D is uncertain. V gave up 2 bases and J gave up 0 bases, with 7 bases separating them. CDR3 size: 14 residues. The germline gives CDR1 LNHDA, CDR2 SQIVND (reference sequence).